The rows below give T cell receptor beta chains drawn from one sample of a study of T cells in Graves' hyperthyroidism and ophthalmopathy. TCRdb reprocessed the multiplex PCR reads via MiXCR and lists one record per CDR3 protein. The sample lists fewer than 650,000 distinct CDR3 sequences, over 12% occurring once. Sequencing used blood. Receptors were obtained from a woman between 40 and 50 years old with Graves' ophthalmopathy. Both conserved end residues are part of each CDR3. A D gene is named only where the DNA matches it firmly. Only part of the rows carry a size: once, few, many, or a class if the clone is expanded.

len: 16
abundance: .
j_gene: TRBJ2-7
v_gene: TRBV12-3/TRBV12-4
d_gene: TRBD1
CDR3aa: CASSKASLGQGLEQYF
CDR3nt: TGTGCCAGCAGCAAAGCTTCGTTGGGACAGGGGTTAGAGCAGTACTTC

len: 14
abundance: few
j_gene: TRBJ2-2
v_gene: TRBV9
d_gene: .
CDR3aa: CASSVEREGGELFF
CDR3nt: TGTGCCAGCAGCGTAGAACGCGAAGGCGGGGAGCTGTTTTTT

len: 16
abundance: many
j_gene: TRBJ1-2
v_gene: TRBV27
d_gene: .
CDR3aa: CASSLKTPTEGYGYTF
CDR3nt: TGTGCCAGCAGTTTAAAAACACCTACTGAGGGCTATGGCTACACCTTC

len: 13
abundance: many
j_gene: TRBJ1-5
v_gene: TRBV24-1
d_gene: TRBD1
CDR3aa: CATKTGEGQPQHF
CDR3nt: TGTGCCACCAAAACAGGGGAGGGTCAGCCCCAGCATTTT

len: 13
abundance: many
j_gene: TRBJ1-2
v_gene: TRBV7-9
d_gene: TRBD1
CDR3aa: CASSLGRGVGYTF
CDR3nt: TGTGCCAGCAGCTTGGGCAGGGGGGTTGGCTACACCTTC

len: 13
abundance: many
j_gene: TRBJ2-7
v_gene: TRBV4-1
d_gene: .
CDR3aa: CASSQSRGRTQYF
CDR3nt: TGCGCCAGCAGCCAATCCCGCGGGCGGACGCAGTACTTC

len: 12
abundance: .
j_gene: TRBJ1-2
v_gene: TRBV6-1
d_gene: .
CDR3aa: CASSVDERGYTF
CDR3nt: TGTGCCAGCAGTGTGGACGAACGAGGCTACACCTTC

len: 12
abundance: .
j_gene: TRBJ2-5
v_gene: TRBV12-5
d_gene: .
CDR3aa: CASGLEQGTQYF
CDR3nt: TGTGCTAGTGGTTTGGAACAGGGAACCCAGTACTTC

len: 14
abundance: many
j_gene: TRBJ2-4
v_gene: TRBV20-1
d_gene: TRBD2
CDR3aa: CSARSGEVKNIQYF
CDR3nt: TGCAGTGCTAGGAGCGGGGAGGTCAAAAACATTCAGTACTTC

len: 15
abundance: many
j_gene: TRBJ1-2
v_gene: TRBV6-1
d_gene: .
CDR3aa: CASSPTRTPANGYTF
CDR3nt: TGTGCCAGCAGCCCAACTCGGACCCCTGCTAACGGCTACACCTTC

len: 13
abundance: many
j_gene: TRBJ2-2
v_gene: TRBV2
d_gene: .
CDR3aa: CASSDSFSGELFF
CDR3nt: TGTGCCAGCAGTGACAGCTTCTCCGGGGAGCTGTTTTTT

len: 14
abundance: many
j_gene: TRBJ2-7
v_gene: TRBV27
d_gene: TRBD2
CDR3aa: CASSQKAAGDEQYF
CDR3nt: TGTGCCAGCAGTCAGAAAGCAGCGGGAGACGAGCAGTACTTC

len: 16
abundance: many
j_gene: TRBJ2-5
v_gene: TRBV7-9
d_gene: .
CDR3aa: CASSLGTFGGMETQYF
CDR3nt: TGTGCCAGCAGCTTAGGTACTTTTGGGGGAATGGAGACCCAGTACTTC

len: 16
abundance: many
j_gene: TRBJ1-4
v_gene: TRBV24-1
d_gene: .
CDR3aa: CATSDPRRGRGEKLFF
CDR3nt: TGTGCCACCAGTGATCCCCGACGGGGTCGGGGAGAAAAACTGTTTTTT

len: 13
abundance: many
j_gene: TRBJ2-5
v_gene: TRBV30
d_gene: .
CDR3aa: CAGLGGGEETQYF
CDR3nt: TGTGCCGGGTTAGGAGGGGGAGAAGAGACCCAGTACTTC

len: 14
abundance: many
j_gene: TRBJ2-7
v_gene: TRBV9
d_gene: .
CDR3aa: CASSVKVGDYEQYF
CDR3nt: TGTGCCAGCAGCGTAAAGGTAGGCGACTACGAGCAGTACTTC

len: 20
abundance: .
j_gene: TRBJ2-2
v_gene: TRBV3-1
d_gene: TRBD1
CDR3aa: CASSQEGLRGTGGNTGELFF
CDR3nt: TGTGCCAGCAGCCAAGAAGGCCTAAGGGGGACAGGGGGGAACACCGGGGAGCTGTTTTTT

len: 14
abundance: many
j_gene: TRBJ2-7
v_gene: TRBV6-5
d_gene: .
CDR3aa: CASSFRGRDYEQYF
CDR3nt: TGTGCCAGCAGTTTCCGCGGGCGGGACTACGAGCAGTACTTC

len: 13
abundance: many
j_gene: TRBJ2-5
v_gene: TRBV5-1
d_gene: TRBD1
CDR3aa: CASSTGGGETQYF
CDR3nt: TGCGCCAGCAGCACAGGGGGCGGAGAGACCCAGTACTTC

len: 15
abundance: many
j_gene: TRBJ2-4
v_gene: TRBV10-3
d_gene: .
CDR3aa: CAISESGGAKNIQYF
CDR3nt: TGTGCCATCAGTGAGTCAGGGGGGGCCAAAAACATTCAGTACTTC

len: 15
abundance: many
j_gene: TRBJ2-4
v_gene: TRBV28
d_gene: .
CDR3aa: CASSTPALAKNIQYF
CDR3nt: TGTGCCAGCAGTACCCCCGCCCTAGCCAAAAACATTCAGTACTTC

len: 16
abundance: many
j_gene: TRBJ1-5
v_gene: TRBV28
d_gene: .
CDR3aa: CASSPGPQGGNQPQHF
CDR3nt: TGTGCCAGCAGTCCCGGCCCGCAGGGAGGGAATCAGCCCCAGCATTTT

len: 11
abundance: many
j_gene: TRBJ1-2
v_gene: TRBV28
d_gene: .
CDR3aa: CASSAQEGYTF
CDR3nt: TGTGCCAGCAGTGCCCAGGAAGGCTACACCTTC

len: 12
abundance: .
j_gene: TRBJ2-5
v_gene: TRBV6-2/TRBV6-3
d_gene: .
CDR3aa: CASTSGHLIQYF
CDR3nt: TGTGCCAGCACGTCGGGACACCTTATCCAGTACTTC

len: 15
abundance: many
j_gene: TRBJ2-7
v_gene: TRBV7-9
d_gene: TRBD2
CDR3aa: CASSKYERDGYEQYF
CDR3nt: TGTGCCAGCAGCAAGTACGAGCGGGACGGATACGAGCAGTACTTC

len: 13
abundance: .
j_gene: TRBJ2-7
v_gene: TRBV27
d_gene: .
CDR3aa: CASSLRRAGEQYF
CDR3nt: TGTGCCAGCAGTTTAAGGCGGGCCGGTGAGCAGTACTTC

len: 13
abundance: many
j_gene: TRBJ1-2
v_gene: TRBV12-5
d_gene: .
CDR3aa: CASLGQGGNGYTF
CDR3nt: TGTGCTAGTCTTGGGCAGGGCGGTAATGGCTACACCTTC

len: 13
abundance: many
j_gene: TRBJ1-6
v_gene: TRBV27
d_gene: .
CDR3aa: CASSKTAHSPLHF
CDR3nt: TGTGCCAGCAGTAAGACAGCTCATTCACCCCTCCACTTT

len: 13
abundance: .
j_gene: TRBJ2-2
v_gene: TRBV11-2
d_gene: .
CDR3aa: CATGTLNTGELFF
CDR3nt: TGTGCCACCGGGACCCTGAACACCGGGGAGCTGTTTTTT

len: 15
abundance: many
j_gene: TRBJ2-7
v_gene: TRBV2
d_gene: TRBD1
CDR3aa: CASSEPGTGGYEQYF
CDR3nt: TGTGCCAGCAGTGAGCCCGGGACAGGGGGGTACGAGCAGTACTTC

len: 14
abundance: few
j_gene: TRBJ1-1
v_gene: TRBV29-1
d_gene: .
CDR3aa: CSVEVRGKETEAFF
CDR3nt: TGCAGCGTTGAAGTCAGGGGAAAAGAAACTGAAGCTTTCTTT

len: 14
abundance: many
j_gene: TRBJ1-2
v_gene: TRBV19
d_gene: .
CDR3aa: CASSPMLGFRDYTF
CDR3nt: TGTGCCAGTAGTCCCATGCTGGGGTTTCGGGACTACACCTTC

len: 17
abundance: many
j_gene: TRBJ1-3
v_gene: TRBV2
d_gene: .
CDR3aa: CASRHRLGGNSGNTIYF
CDR3nt: TGTGCCAGCAGACACAGACTAGGGGGGAACTCTGGAAACACCATATATTTT

len: 15
abundance: many
j_gene: TRBJ1-2
v_gene: TRBV28
d_gene: .
CDR3aa: CASSLGRYPYYGYTF
CDR3nt: TGTGCCAGCAGTTTAGGAAGGTATCCTTACTATGGCTACACCTTC

len: 15
abundance: .
j_gene: TRBJ1-1
v_gene: TRBV30
d_gene: .
CDR3aa: CAWSGRVRGGTEAFF
CDR3nt: TGTGCCTGGAGTGGACGGGTCCGAGGGGGCACTGAAGCTTTCTTT

len: 13
abundance: many
j_gene: TRBJ2-5
v_gene: TRBV6-5
d_gene: .
CDR3aa: CASIHRERETQYF
CDR3nt: TGTGCCAGCATACACAGGGAGCGGGAGACCCAGTACTTC

len: 14
abundance: .
j_gene: TRBJ1-2
v_gene: TRBV7-2
d_gene: TRBD1
CDR3aa: CASSTDRDSYGYTF
CDR3nt: TGTGCCAGCAGCACGGACCGGGACAGCTATGGCTACACCTTC

len: 15
abundance: many
j_gene: TRBJ2-7
v_gene: TRBV29-1
d_gene: TRBD1
CDR3aa: CSVEVPYRGRYEQYF
CDR3nt: TGCAGCGTTGAAGTTCCCTACAGGGGGAGGTACGAGCAGTACTTC

len: 15
abundance: many
j_gene: TRBJ1-5
v_gene: TRBV19
d_gene: .
CDR3aa: CASSSTGISNQPQHF
CDR3nt: TGTGCCAGTAGTTCTACAGGGATTAGCAATCAGCCCCAGCATTTT

len: 16
abundance: many
j_gene: TRBJ2-4
v_gene: TRBV6-2/TRBV6-3
d_gene: TRBD1
CDR3aa: CASKKLDRTAKNIQYF
CDR3nt: TGTGCCAGCAAAAAATTGGACAGGACAGCCAAAAACATTCAGTACTTC

len: 14
abundance: .
j_gene: TRBJ2-1
v_gene: TRBV6-1
d_gene: TRBD2
CDR3aa: CASGGRERWDEQFF
CDR3nt: TGTGCCAGTGGGGGGAGGGAACGCTGGGATGAGCAGTTCTTC

len: 13
abundance: many
j_gene: TRBJ2-5
v_gene: TRBV12-3/TRBV12-4
d_gene: .
CDR3aa: CASSQGSRKTQYF
CDR3nt: TGTGCCAGCAGCCAGGGTAGCCGGAAGACCCAGTACTTC

len: 14
abundance: .
j_gene: TRBJ1-1
v_gene: TRBV7-2
d_gene: .
CDR3aa: CASSLVGYATEAFF
CDR3nt: TGTGCCAGCAGCTTAGTGGGGTACGCAACTGAAGCTTTCTTT

len: 15
abundance: many
j_gene: TRBJ1-2
v_gene: TRBV28
d_gene: .
CDR3aa: CASSLEPGSLHAYTF
CDR3nt: TGTGCCAGCAGTTTAGAGCCGGGATCCTTACATGCCTACACCTTC

len: 14
abundance: many
j_gene: TRBJ1-2
v_gene: TRBV20-1
d_gene: .
CDR3aa: CSARADGSDYGYTF
CDR3nt: TGCAGTGCTAGAGCGGACGGTTCTGACTATGGCTACACCTTC

len: 16
abundance: many
j_gene: TRBJ2-7
v_gene: TRBV11-2
d_gene: .
CDR3aa: CASSLAADGLGYEQYF
CDR3nt: TGTGCCAGCAGCCTTGCCGCGGACGGCCTCGGGTACGAGCAGTACTTC

len: 15
abundance: many
j_gene: TRBJ2-2
v_gene: TRBV12-3/TRBV12-4
d_gene: .
CDR3aa: CASSLVGAGTGELFF
CDR3nt: TGTGCCAGCAGTTTGGTAGGGGCCGGCACCGGGGAGCTGTTTTTT

len: 14
abundance: .
j_gene: TRBJ1-1
v_gene: TRBV29-1
d_gene: .
CDR3aa: CSALDRLGDTEAFF
CDR3nt: TGCAGCGCCTTAGACAGGTTGGGGGACACTGAAGCTTTCTTT

len: 17
abundance: few
j_gene: TRBJ2-5
v_gene: TRBV5-1
d_gene: TRBD2
CDR3aa: CASSPGTSGTHQETQYF
CDR3nt: TGCGCCAGCAGCCCCGGGACTAGCGGGACGCACCAAGAGACCCAGTACTTC

len: 16
abundance: .
j_gene: TRBJ2-6
v_gene: TRBV5-1
d_gene: .
CDR3aa: CASSLEGPTGANVLTF
CDR3nt: TGCGCCAGCAGCTTGGAGGGTCCGACTGGGGCCAACGTCCTGACTTTC

len: 15
abundance: many
j_gene: TRBJ2-7
v_gene: TRBV28
d_gene: TRBD1
CDR3aa: CASRYILGTAYEQYF
CDR3nt: TGTGCCAGCAGGTACATCCTAGGGACAGCCTACGAGCAGTACTTC

len: 13
abundance: many
j_gene: TRBJ2-7
v_gene: TRBV12-3/TRBV12-4
d_gene: .
CDR3aa: CATTPGGTYEQYF
CDR3nt: TGTGCCACCACCCCTGGCGGAACCTACGAGCAGTACTTC

len: 15
abundance: many
j_gene: TRBJ1-1
v_gene: TRBV5-1
d_gene: TRBD1
CDR3aa: CASSFFGQGGTEAFF
CDR3nt: TGCGCCAGCAGCTTTTTTGGACAGGGAGGGACTGAAGCTTTCTTT

len: 13
abundance: many
j_gene: TRBJ1-2
v_gene: TRBV2
d_gene: .
CDR3aa: CASSEASVYGYTF
CDR3nt: TGTGCCAGCAGTGAAGCGTCGGTCTATGGCTACACCTTC

len: 17
abundance: few
j_gene: TRBJ2-7
v_gene: TRBV5-1
d_gene: TRBD2
CDR3aa: CASSSKDRAGNLYEQYF
CDR3nt: TGCGCCAGCAGCTCAAAGGACCGAGCGGGAAACCTCTACGAGCAGTACTTC